The 6 T cell receptor beta chains in this list originate from one sample, sequenced in a study of blood T cell repertoires in COVID-19. Assay: immunoSEQ multiplex PCR; the TCRdb copy retains only in-frame clones and omits some. The data contain 300,000 to 350,000 clones, approximately 86% of them singletons. Sequenced material: PBMCs or T cells enriched from blood (not recorded which). The receptors originated from a woman in her thirties or forties with acute COVID-19.

Details on this clone: Other DNA sequences in this sample translate to the same CDR3. This chain joins TRBV9 and TRBJ2-1, with D maybe TRBD2 (6 bases). The CDR3 loop spans 14 amino acids. The ends were cut back, 0 bases at V and 4 bases at J, with 8 bases in the middle. From germline, CDR1 is SGDLS and CDR2 YYNGEE. The CDR3 region is CASSVGSGYNEQFF. CDR3 coding DNA: TGTGCCAGCAGCGTAGGTAGCGGATACAATGAGCAGTTCTTC.

The chain carries TRBV6-5 and TRBJ1-5; unclear D gene. Germline-derived CDR1 and CDR2 are MNHEY and SVGAGI. There are 14 residues in the CDR3. Between the trimmed V and J ends, which lost 8 bases and 7 bases, there was a span of 18 bases. CDR3 amino acids: CASSLGPGRQPQHF. The CDR3 coding sequence is TGTGCCAGCTCCCTAGGTCCGGGGAGGCAGCCCCAGCATTTT.

The chain has TRBV12-3 or TRBV12-4 and TRBJ1-5, with 8 bases identical to TRBD1. This CDR3 has 13 amino acids. Germline trimming cut 6 bases from V and 5 bases from J; bases unmatched to any gene: 3. The CDR3 DNA reads TGTGCCAGCAGGGGGACAGGCTATCAGCCCCAGCATTTT. Translation: CASRGTGYQPQHF.

This chain connects TRBV7-8 to TRBJ2-2; perhaps TRBD2 as D (6 bases). Deletions cut 5 bases from V and 6 bases from J, with 10 bases between. The CDR3 is made up of 13 amino acids. Germline assignment: CDR1 SGHVS and CDR2 FQNEAQ. This CDR3 reads CASSPSEAGELFF. CDR3 in DNA: TGTGCCAGCAGCCCTAGCGAAGCCGGGGAGCTGTTTTTT.

The rearrangement joins TRBV5-1 to TRBJ1-2; D perhaps matches TRBD1 (5 bases). This CDR3 spans 14 amino acids. V shed 7 bases and J shed 4 bases, with 17 bases lying between them. Germline assignment: CDR1 SGHRS and CDR2 YFSETQ. DNA for the CDR3: TGCGCCAGCTCCCGAGGGGAGGAAAGCTATGGCTACACCTTC. It codes for CASSRGEESYGYTF.

This chain connects TRBV29-1 to TRBJ1-3; D remains ambiguous. Trimming shortened V by 6 bases and J by 4 bases, and 10 bases separated the two germline ends. CDR1 is SQVTM and CDR2 is ANQGSEA in the germline V gene. The CDR3 has 12 residues. DNA of the CDR3: TGCAGCGTCGACTCAGACGGAAACACCATATATTTT. Translated: CSVDSDGNTIYF.